What follows are 21 T cell receptor beta chains derived from one specimen sequenced in a study of regulatory T cells in long-lasting Graves disease. Indicated time point: newly diagnosed GD, antithyroid drugs for less than 3 months. Generation of the TCR library employed RNA extracted from PBMCs. Library construction for TCR beta used iRepertoire HTBI primers and Arm-PCR of CDR3 regions. TCRdb passed the multiplex PCR reads through MiXCR, listing each CDR3 protein once. The sample lists about 360,000 distinct CDR3 sequences; about 16% were seen once. In addition, the sample was reused for a study of T cells in Graves' hyperthyroidism and ophthalmopathy.

This material consisted of peripheral blood mononuclear cells (PBMCs), taken at new diagnosis, from a patient treated with antithyroid drugs. These receptors were obtained from a woman between 18 and 29 years old with Graves disease.

Only a few counts were recorded for this clonotype. Compared with germline, one end of the junction differs, possibly owing to a read error. The V call is TRBV2, the J call TRBJ1-4, with D hard to call. Germline CDR1 is SNHLY and CDR2 is FYNNEI. The length of the CDR3 is 14 residues. CDR3 nucleotides: TGTGCCAGCAGTGGCAGATCAACTAATGAAAAACTGGTTTTT. This sequence encodes CASSGRSTNEKLVF.

There are many counts of this clonotype. This sequence joins TRBV5-1 and TRBJ2-1; D not certain. Per germline, CDR1 SGHRS and CDR2 YFSETQ. The CDR3 spans 15 residues. V gave up 4 bases and J gave up 0 bases, with 11 bases separating them. In nucleotides, the CDR3 is TGCGCCAGCAGCCCGGCGGTTCTCTCCTACAATGAGCAGTTCTTC. Amino acids: CASSPAVLSYNEQFF. The complete variable domain, with remaining parts taken from reference TRBV5-1 and TRBJ2-1, reads KAGVTQTPRYLIKTRGQQVTLSCSPISGHRSVSWYQQTPGQGLQFLFEYFSETQRNKGNFPGRFSGRQFSNSRSEMNVSTLELGDSALYLCASSPAVLSYNEQFFGPGTRLTVL.

The chain uses TRBV5-1 and TRBJ2-2; 15 bases map to TRBD2. CDR1 is SGHRS, CDR2 YFSETQ, per germline. J lost 0 bases, V lost 4 bases, and 7 bases had no gene match. CDR3 length: 19 residues. The CDR3: CASSSQGTSGGSNTGELFF. The CDR3 nucleotides read TGCGCCAGCAGCAGCCAAGGGACTAGCGGGGGGTCGAACACCGGGGAGCTGTTTTTT.

In this sample, this clonotype turned up a few times. The genes are TRBV7-2 and TRBJ2-1, with D possibly TRBD2 on 5 matching bases. The CDR3 contains 15 residues. In germline, CDR1 is SGHTA, CDR2 FQGNSA. Trimming stripped 5 bases from V and 5 bases from J, with 16 bases between. CDR3 protein: CASSRRAGRDNEQFF. Here the CDR3 DNA reads TGTGCCAGCAGCCGAAGGGCGGGTCGGGACAATGAGCAGTTCTTC.

This clonotype was found many times. The V and J genes are TRBV5-4 and TRBJ2-3; possible D gene TRBD1, 5 bases. CDR1 SGHNT and CDR2 YYREEE come from the germline V gene (reference sequence). V lost 5 bases, J lost 5 bases, and 15 bases lay in between. CDR3 length equals 14 residues. In DNA form, the CDR3 reads TGTGCCAGCAGAGAGGCAGGGCGGTTAGATACGCAGTATTTT. This translates into CASREAGRLDTQYF.

This clonotype was found many times. The chain recombines TRBV11-2 with TRBJ2-1; 10 positions match TRBD2. Looked up from germline, CDR1 is SGHAT and CDR2 is FQNNGV. The J segment lost 5 bases and the V segment lost 4 bases, leaving 11 bases of the junction unmatched. The CDR3 is made up of 17 amino acids. The CDR3 sequence is CASSSPLAGVGHNEQFF. Here the CDR3 DNA reads TGTGCCAGCAGCTCCCCGCTAGCGGGAGTCGGTCACAATGAGCAGTTCTTC.

Many counts were recorded for this clonotype. The chain carries TRBV5-1 and TRBJ2-5, with D perhaps matching TRBD2 (6 bases). Looked up from germline, CDR1 is SGHRS and CDR2 is YFSETQ. The CDR3 extends over 15 amino acids. V dropped 1 base and J dropped 2 bases, with 12 bases sitting between them. The CDR3: CASSLMGGSQETQYF. The CDR3 DNA is TGCGCCAGCAGCTTGATGGGAGGTTCTCAAGAGACCCAGTACTTC.

The rearrangement links TRBV19 to TRBJ2-7, with TRBD1 identical over 9 bases. The germline V gene has CDR1 LNHDA and CDR2 SQIVND (reference sequence). The CDR3 sequence is 14 residues long. The J segment lost 2 bases and the V segment lost 5 bases, leaving 4 bases of the junction unmatched. The CDR3 sequence is CASSRDRAAYEQYF. CDR3 DNA sequence: TGTGCCAGTAGTCGGGACAGGGCCGCCTACGAGCAGTACTTC.

In this sample, this clonotype turned up many times. V gene TRBV18 combines with J gene TRBJ1-3; 8 positions match TRBD1. The CDR3 length is 16 residues. V gave up 2 bases and J gave up 2 bases; unmatched junction bases: 5. Germline V gene sequence: CDR1 KGHSH, CDR2 LQKENI. The chain's CDR3 is CASSPFETGAGNTIYF. CDR3 coding DNA: TGTGCCAGCTCACCATTCGAGACAGGGGCTGGAAACACCATATATTTT.

This clonotype was recorded at least ten times. The CDR3 DNA follows: TGCGCCAGCAGCCCCCGGACTAGCGGGAGACTAGATGAGCAGTTCTTC. Encoded protein: CASSPRTSGRLDEQFF. This chain joins TRBV5-1 and TRBJ2-1, with 13 bases identical to TRBD2. J was trimmed by 8 bases and V by 4 bases; bases with no gene match: 9. From germline, CDR1 is SGHRS and CDR2 YFSETQ. The CDR3 length is 16 residues.

The rearrangement uses TRBV9 and TRBJ2-1; 9 bases are shared with TRBD2. The J segment lost 3 bases and the V segment lost 3 bases, leaving 4 bases of the junction unmatched. This CDR3 spans 15 amino acids. Germline CDR1 SGDLS, CDR2 YYNGEE. The CDR3 DNA reads as TGTGCCAGCAGCGGCGGGGGGGTAGGCTACAATGAGCAGTTCTTC. This encodes CASSGGGVGYNEQFF. Together with reference TRBV9 and TRBJ2-1, the CDR3 gives the full variable domain: DSGVTQTPKHLITATGQRVTLRCSPRSGDLSVYWYQQSLDQGLQFLIQYYNGEERAKGNILERFSAQQFPDLHSELNLSSLELGDSALYFCASSGGGVGYNEQFFGPGTRLTVL.

The chain recombines TRBV12-3 or TRBV12-4 with TRBJ1-4, with unresolved D. CDR3 length: 14 amino acids. Trimming removed 1 base at V and 0 bases at J, with 3 bases between. CDR3 protein: CASSLDSTNEKLFF. In DNA, the CDR3 is TGTGCCAGCAGTTTAGACTCAACTAATGAAAAACTGTTTTTT.

In regard to this clonotype: It is likely a read error: a sequence one base away is far more abundant. This chain links TRBV5-1 with TRBJ2-7; 10 nucleotides align to TRBD1. The trim removed 4 bases at V and 7 bases at J, leaving 20 bases unmatched. This CDR3 region has 18 residues. The germline V gene encodes CDR1 SGHRS and CDR2 YFSETQ. The CDR3 sequence: CASSGPGTGEYVLDEQYF. Written as DNA, the CDR3 is TGCGCCAGCAGCGGACCCGGGACAGGGGAGTACGTACTGGATGAGCAGTACTTC.

The chain links TRBV5-6 to TRBJ1-2; D not resolved. V was trimmed by 7 bases and J by 9 bases, leaving 25 bases between them. Per germline, CDR1 SGHDT and CDR2 YYEEEE. CDR3 length: 15 amino acids. CDR3 nucleotide sequence: TGTGCCAGCGTGAGAGATCTGGTACAGTTATATCGCTACACCTTC. It specifies CASVRDLVQLYRYTF.

This clonotype was detected a few times. The chain links TRBV20-1 to TRBJ1-1, with a possible D match to TRBD1 (5 bases). CDR1 and CDR2 (germline): DFQATT, SNEGSKA (reference sequence). The CDR3 consists of 16 residues. V lost 0 bases and J 7 bases, leaving 21 bases between the germline ends. The CDR3: CSARDSFRGSGVEAFF. The CDR3, as DNA: TGCAGTGCTAGAGATAGCTTCCGGGGGTCGGGGGTTGAAGCTTTCTTT.

This clonotype was seen ten or more times. The gene calls are TRBV5-1 and TRBJ1-5, with 7 bases identical to TRBD1. The CDR3 totals 15 residues. Unmatched junction bases numbered 5, after V lost 1 base and J lost 4 bases. Germline V CDR1 and CDR2: SGHRS, YFSETQ. The CDR3 DNA reads as TGCGCCAGCAGCTTGTATCCAGGGGGAAATCAGCCCCAGCATTTT. Translation: CASSLYPGGNQPQHF.

This clonotype turned up a few times. The chain recombines TRBV20-1 with TRBJ2-2, with 8 bases lining up with TRBD2. Germline loops: CDR1 DFQATT, CDR2 SNEGSKA (reference sequence). This CDR3 is built from 15 residues. J lost 6 bases, V lost 5 bases, and 11 bases had no gene match. The CDR3 loop is CSARTSSEGSGELFF. The CDR3 nucleotides are TGCAGTGCTCGGACTAGCTCTGAGGGATCCGGGGAGCTGTTTTTT.

Ten or more counts support this clonotype. The J gene is TRBJ2-1, the V gene TRBV28; 12 bases agree with TRBD2. From germline, CDR1 is MDHEN and CDR2 SYDVKM. Trimming at V came to 6 bases and at J to 4 bases, leaving 10 bases not matched to a gene. The CDR3 is 17 amino acids. The CDR3 region is CASRGPLAGGSYNEQFF. In DNA form, the CDR3 reads TGTGCCAGCAGGGGGCCCCTAGCGGGAGGGTCGTACAATGAGCAGTTCTTC.

This clonotype was observed at least ten times. This chain uses TRBV6-1 with TRBJ2-7, with TRBD1 identical over 9 bases. Germline V CDR1 and CDR2: MNHNS, SASEGT. The trim removed 6 bases at V and 3 bases at J, leaving 12 bases unmatched. The CDR3 loop spans 16 amino acids. CDR3 nucleotide sequence: TGTGCCAGCAGCAGTAGAGGGACAGGGACAGACTACGAGCAGTACTTC. This sequence encodes CASSSRGTGTDYEQYF.

The chain links TRBV14 to TRBJ1-2; no firm D call. The CDR3 runs to 15 residues. The germline CDR1 and CDR2 sequences are SGHDN and FVKESK. V lost 0 bases and J 4 bases, leaving 12 bases between the germline ends. This CDR3 is CASSQDPAAGYGYTF. The DNA of the CDR3 is TGTGCCAGCAGCCAAGATCCAGCCGCCGGCTATGGCTACACCTTC.

On this clonotype: One end of the junction is discordant with germline, which a read error may explain. The chain's CDR3 is CASGLSPTGYTEAFF. CDR3 coding DNA: TGTGCCAGCGGTTTATCCCCGACAGGGTACACTGAAGCTTTCTTT. V is TRBV27 and J is TRBJ1-1; 7 nucleotides line up with TRBD1. The CDR3 covers 15 residues. Germline V gene lookup returns CDR1 MNHEY and CDR2 SMNVEV (reference sequence).